Listed below are T cell receptor beta chains from one sample, sequenced in a study of blood T cells in healthy people across ages. TCRdb itself ran the 5' RACE reads through MiXCR, one entry per CDR3 protein. The sample comprises fewer than 1.5 million distinct CDR3 sequences, approximately 40% of which are singletons, and less than 8% rests with the top ten. Sample: blood. These receptor sequences come from a woman aged 18-29 years in good health. The CDR3 runs from the conserved cysteine through the conserved F or W. The order of the fields is D gene, clone size, V gene, J gene, CDR3 protein, CDR3 DNA. D genes are given only for firm matches. The size of a clone is reported for some rows only, either as once, few or many, or as a class for expanded clones.

>-|few|TRBV20-1|TRBJ2-3
CSAPGEGNTDTQYF
TGCAGTGCCCCAGGGGAGGGAAACACAGATACGCAGTATTTT
>-|-|TRBV6-5|TRBJ2-1
CASSYVGGGPYNEQFF
TGTGCCAGCAGTTACGTAGGGGGGGGGCCGTACAATGAGCAGTTCTTC
>TRBD2|-|TRBV14|TRBJ2-3
CASSSPGLVLDTQYF
TGTGCCAGCAGCTCTCCTGGACTAGTATTAGATACGCAGTATTTT
>-|-|TRBV2|TRBJ2-2
CASSPPARATGELFF
TGTGCCAGCAGCCCCCCCGCTAGAGCGACCGGGGAGCTGTTTTTT
>TRBD1|-|TRBV6-2/TRBV6-3|TRBJ1-6
CASSLDDRGISPLHF
TGTGCCAGCAGTTTGGATGACAGGGGGATTTCACCCCTCCACTTT
>-|few|TRBV27|TRBJ2-5
CASSAPTGRWYF
TGTGCCAGCAGTGCTCCAACAGGCCGCTGGTACTTC
>TRBD2|-|TRBV29-1|TRBJ2-5
CSVEASGTHETQYF
TGCAGCGTTGAGGCTAGCGGGACCCACGAGACCCAGTACTTC
>-|-|TRBV25-1|TRBJ1-2
CASSEYWSNYGYTF
TGTGCCAGCAGTGAATATTGGTCTAACTATGGCTACACCTTC
>-|few|TRBV10-3|TRBJ1-2
CAISREGEGYTF
TGTGCCATCAGTCGGGAAGGGGAAGGCTACACCTTC
>-|-|TRBV20-1|TRBJ2-1
CSATMQGFNEQFF
TGCAGTGCCACTATGCAGGGTTTCAATGAGCAGTTCTTC
>-|many|TRBV3-1|TRBJ2-3
CASSQDPGTDTQYF
TGTGCCAGCAGCCAAGATCCGGGCACAGATACGCAGTATTTT
>TRBD2|-|TRBV5-1|TRBJ2-5
CASSREASGGETQYF
TGCGCCAGCAGCAGGGAGGCTAGCGGTGGCGAGACCCAGTACTTC
>-|-|TRBV6-5|TRBJ2-1
CASSPVDVTGEQFF
TGTGCCAGCAGTCCCGTGGACGTTACCGGTGAGCAGTTCTTC
>TRBD1|few|TRBV14|TRBJ2-1
CASSQDTGTGGDEQFF
TGTGCCAGCAGCCAAGATACCGGGACAGGGGGGGATGAGCAGTTCTTC
>TRBD1|-|TRBV28|TRBJ1-3
CASSPLGGPGNTIYF
TGTGCCAGCAGCCCGTTAGGGGGCCCTGGAAACACCATATATTTT
>-|few|TRBV4-1|TRBJ1-2
CASSQEVGFYGYTF
TGCGCCAGCAGCCAAGAGGTGGGATTCTATGGCTACACCTTC
>-|-|TRBV3-1|TRBJ1-1
CASSTVGTEAFF
TGTGCCAGCAGCACCGTTGGGACTGAAGCTTTCTTT
>TRBD1|-|TRBV6-5|TRBJ1-1
CASSYSGPGTGAPPEAFF
TGTGCCAGCAGTTACTCAGGACCGGGGACAGGGGCACCGCCTGAAGCTTTCTTT
>TRBD2|few|TRBV20-1|TRBJ2-1
CSARDLAGGSREQFF
TGCAGTGCTAGAGATTTAGCGGGAGGTTCAAGGGAGCAGTTCTTC
>-|many|TRBV12-3/TRBV12-4|TRBJ2-1
CASSLRPNEQFF
TGTGCCAGCAGTTTACGGCCTAATGAGCAGTTCTTC
>TRBD2|few|TRBV12-3/TRBV12-4|TRBJ2-5
CASSFFSGRAETQYF
TGTGCCAGCAGTTTTTTTAGCGGGAGGGCAGAGACCCAGTACTTC
>-|few|TRBV10-3|TRBJ2-5
CAISPSAPIQETQYF
TGTGCCATCAGCCCTAGCGCGCCCATCCAAGAGACCCAGTACTTC
>-|-|TRBV20-1|TRBJ2-7
CSASPGQGRLWEQYF
TGCAGTGCCTCCCCGGGCCAGGGGAGATTGTGGGAGCAGTACTTC
>TRBD1|few|TRBV7-9|TRBJ1-1
CASSLDGTGNTEAFF
TGTGCCAGCAGCTTAGATGGGACAGGGAACACTGAAGCTTTCTTT
>TRBD2|-|TRBV28|TRBJ2-5
CASSLSLAGHKTQYF
TGTGCCAGCAGTTTGAGTCTAGCGGGGCACAAGACCCAGTACTTC
>-|few|TRBV20-1|TRBJ1-5
CSAEKNQGYSNQPQHF
TGCAGTGCCGAAAAAAATCAGGGGTATAGCAATCAGCCCCAGCATTTT
>-|-|TRBV20-1|TRBJ1-5
CSARSAGANSNQPQHF
TGCAGTGCTAGGTCGGCAGGGGCAAATAGCAATCAGCCCCAGCATTTT
>TRBD2|few|TRBV27|TRBJ2-7
CASSRGLAGYYEQYF
TGTGCCAGCAGTCGCGGTTTAGCGGGATACTACGAGCAGTACTTC
>TRBD1|-|TRBV7-9|TRBJ1-3
CASMGQGPGSSTIYF
TGTGCCAGCATGGGACAGGGGCCAGGATCGAGCACCATATATTTT
>TRBD2|few|TRBV20-1|TRBJ2-3
CSARSSGGNTDTQYF
TGCAGTGCTAGGAGCAGCGGGGGGAACACAGATACGCAGTATTTT
>-|few|TRBV29-1|TRBJ1-2
CSVEAGTNYGYTF
TGCAGCGTTGAGGCAGGTACTAACTATGGCTACACCTTC
>-|-|TRBV29-1|TRBJ2-7
CSAKQGSYEQYF
TGCAGCGCGAAACAGGGTTCCTACGAGCAGTACTTC
>-|-|TRBV6-6|TRBJ2-7
CASSDGGVNYEQYF
TGTGCCAGCAGTGACGGGGGAGTTAACTACGAGCAGTACTTC
>TRBD2|-|TRBV11-2|TRBJ2-1
CASSLSEAGSYEQFF
TGTGCCAGCAGCTTATCGGAAGCGGGGTCCTATGAGCAGTTCTTC
>-|few|TRBV3-1|TRBJ2-1
CASSQEPLDEQFF
TGTGCCAGCAGCCAAGAGCCCCTAGATGAGCAGTTCTTC
>-|-|TRBV6-6|TRBJ2-1
CASSSTTEPGIKETQFF
TGTGCCAGCAGTTCTACTACCGAACCGGGGATTAAAGAGACCCAGTTCTTC
>TRBD2|-|TRBV7-9|TRBJ2-2
CASTRSGLAGGFGTGELFF
TGTGCCAGCACGCGGAGCGGACTAGCGGGAGGGTTCGGCACCGGGGAGCTGTTTTTT
>TRBD2|-|TRBV5-4|TRBJ2-1
CAIPAGPGNEQFF
TGTGCCATCCCAGCGGGGCCTGGGAATGAGCAGTTCTTC
>TRBD1|few|TRBV5-1|TRBJ1-5
CASSPQGAGGSNQPQHF
TGCGCCAGCAGCCCACAGGGGGCCGGGGGAAGCAATCAGCCCCAGCATTTT
>-|-|TRBV5-1|TRBJ2-5
CASSRNSPVQETQYF
TGCGCCAGCAGCCGAAATTCACCGGTCCAAGAGACCCAGTACTTC
>-|few|TRBV7-6|TRBJ2-1
CASSLLQGSTSYNEQFF
TGTGCCAGCAGCTTACTGCAGGGGTCAACCTCCTACAATGAGCAGTTCTTC
>-|-|TRBV24-1|TRBJ2-7
CATSDACRDIFYEQYF
TGTGCCACCAGTGACGCATGCCGGGACATCTTCTACGAGCAGTACTTC
>TRBD2|-|TRBV18|TRBJ2-7
CASSPLSTGGSYEQYF
TGTGCCAGCTCACCACTTTCGACGGGAGGGAGCTACGAGCAGTACTTC
>-|few|TRBV7-9|TRBJ1-5
CASSLYIGRNNQPQHF
TGTGCCAGCAGCTTATATATAGGGCGGAACAATCAGCCCCAGCATTTT
>-|-|TRBV12-3/TRBV12-4|TRBJ1-2
CASSLRASGYTF
TGTGCCAGCAGTTTACGGGCGAGCGGCTACACCTTC
>-|few|TRBV7-9|TRBJ2-1
CASSSNTEQFF
TGTGCCAGCAGCTCAAACACTGAGCAGTTCTTC
>-|-|TRBV7-2|TRBJ2-1
CASSLGGASSYEQFF
TGTGCCAGCAGCTTAGGTGGGGCCTCTAGTTATGAGCAGTTCTTC
>-|few|TRBV12-3/TRBV12-4|TRBJ1-2
CASKGRGNYGYTF
TGTGCCAGCAAGGGTAGGGGGAACTATGGCTACACCTTC
>-|few|TRBV12-5|TRBJ2-1
CASAGASYNEQFF
TGTGCTAGTGCTGGGGCATCCTACAATGAGCAGTTCTTC
>-|-|TRBV10-1|TRBJ1-2
CASSEIGYGYTF
TGCGCCAGCAGTGAGATCGGCTATGGCTACACCTTC